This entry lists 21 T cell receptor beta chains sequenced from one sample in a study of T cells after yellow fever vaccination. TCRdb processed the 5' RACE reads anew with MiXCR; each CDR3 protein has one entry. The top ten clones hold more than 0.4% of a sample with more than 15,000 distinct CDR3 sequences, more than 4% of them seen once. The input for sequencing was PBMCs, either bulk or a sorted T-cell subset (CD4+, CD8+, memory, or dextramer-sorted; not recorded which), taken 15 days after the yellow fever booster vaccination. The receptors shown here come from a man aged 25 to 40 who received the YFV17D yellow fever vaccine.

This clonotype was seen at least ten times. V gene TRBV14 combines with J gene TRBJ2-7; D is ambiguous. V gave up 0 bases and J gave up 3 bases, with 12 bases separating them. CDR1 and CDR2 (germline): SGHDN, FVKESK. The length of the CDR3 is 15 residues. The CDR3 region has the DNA TGTGCCAGCAGCCAAGAATTTACCGGCCTCTACGAGCAGTACTTC. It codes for CASSQEFTGLYEQYF.

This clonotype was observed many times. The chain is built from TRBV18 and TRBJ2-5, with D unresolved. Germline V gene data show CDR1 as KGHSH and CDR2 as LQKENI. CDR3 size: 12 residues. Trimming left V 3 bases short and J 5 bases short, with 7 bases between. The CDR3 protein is CASSPLGETQYF. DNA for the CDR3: TGTGCCAGCTCACCGCTTGGCGAGACCCAGTACTTC.

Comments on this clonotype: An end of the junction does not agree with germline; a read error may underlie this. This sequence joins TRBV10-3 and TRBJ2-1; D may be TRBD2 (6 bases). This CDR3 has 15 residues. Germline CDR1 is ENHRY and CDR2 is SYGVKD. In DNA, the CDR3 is TGTGTCATCAGGGTCATAGCGGCCCGGGGTAATGAGCAGTTCTTC. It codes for CVIRVIAARGNEQFF.

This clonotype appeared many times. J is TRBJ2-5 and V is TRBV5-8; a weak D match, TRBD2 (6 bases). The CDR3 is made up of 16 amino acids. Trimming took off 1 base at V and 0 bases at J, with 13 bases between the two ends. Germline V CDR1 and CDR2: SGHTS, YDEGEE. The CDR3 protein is CASSLPGTVYQETQYF. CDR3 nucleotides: TGTGCCAGCAGCTTGCCCGGGACTGTGTACCAAGAGACCCAGTACTTC.

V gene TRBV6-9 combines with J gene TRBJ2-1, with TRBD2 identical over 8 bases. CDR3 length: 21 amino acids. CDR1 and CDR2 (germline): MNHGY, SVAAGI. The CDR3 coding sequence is TGTGGGACCTGTTATTTGCCCTGGGTAGCGGGAAACCGAGGAGGTCGGGATGAGCAGTTCTTC. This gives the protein CGTCYLPWVAGNRGGRDEQFF.

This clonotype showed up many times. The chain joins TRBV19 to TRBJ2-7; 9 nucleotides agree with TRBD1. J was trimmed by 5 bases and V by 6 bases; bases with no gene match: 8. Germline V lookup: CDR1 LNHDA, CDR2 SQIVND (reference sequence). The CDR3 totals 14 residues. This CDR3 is CASSPGTGSHEQYF. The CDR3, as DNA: TGTGCCAGTAGCCCCGGGACAGGGTCCCACGAGCAGTACTTC.

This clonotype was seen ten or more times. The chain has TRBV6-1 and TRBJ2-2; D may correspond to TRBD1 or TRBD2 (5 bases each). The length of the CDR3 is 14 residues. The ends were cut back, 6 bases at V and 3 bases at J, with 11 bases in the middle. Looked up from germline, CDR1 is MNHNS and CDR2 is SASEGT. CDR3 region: CASSDRDHTGELFF. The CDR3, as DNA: TGTGCCAGCAGCGACCGGGACCACACCGGGGAGCTGTTTTTT.

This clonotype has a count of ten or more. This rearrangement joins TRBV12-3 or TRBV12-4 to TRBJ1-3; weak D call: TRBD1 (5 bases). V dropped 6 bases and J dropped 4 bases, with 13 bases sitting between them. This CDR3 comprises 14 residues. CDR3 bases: TGTGCCAGCAGCCCCACAAGGGGAGGAAACACCATATATTTT. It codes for CASSPTRGGNTIYF.

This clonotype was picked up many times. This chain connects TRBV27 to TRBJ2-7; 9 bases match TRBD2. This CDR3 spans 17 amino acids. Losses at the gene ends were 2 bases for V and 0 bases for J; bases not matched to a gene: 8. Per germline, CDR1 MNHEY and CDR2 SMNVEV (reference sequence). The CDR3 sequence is CASSLRSSGRSSYEQYF. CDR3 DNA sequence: TGTGCCAGCAGTTTAAGGTCGAGCGGGAGGAGCTCCTACGAGCAGTACTTC.

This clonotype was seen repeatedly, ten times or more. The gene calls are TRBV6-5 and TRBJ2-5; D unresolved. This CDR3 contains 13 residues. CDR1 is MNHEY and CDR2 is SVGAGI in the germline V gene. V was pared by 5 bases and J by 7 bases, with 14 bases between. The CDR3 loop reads CASSLRVLGTQYF. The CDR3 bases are TGTGCCAGCAGTCTAAGGGTCTTGGGGACCCAGTACTTC.

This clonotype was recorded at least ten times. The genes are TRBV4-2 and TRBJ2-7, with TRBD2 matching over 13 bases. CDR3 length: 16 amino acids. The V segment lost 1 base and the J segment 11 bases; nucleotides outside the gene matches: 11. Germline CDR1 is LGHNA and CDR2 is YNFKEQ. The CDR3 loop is CASSQAGRGLAGSEYF. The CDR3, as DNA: TGTGCCAGCAGCCAAGCAGGGCGGGGACTAGCGGGATCTGAGTACTTC.

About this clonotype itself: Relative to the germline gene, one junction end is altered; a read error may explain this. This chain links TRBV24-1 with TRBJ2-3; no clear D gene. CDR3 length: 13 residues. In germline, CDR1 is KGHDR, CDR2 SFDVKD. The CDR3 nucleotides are TGTGCCACCAGTGACCCCTTTACCGATACGCACTATTTT. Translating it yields CATSDPFTDTHYF.

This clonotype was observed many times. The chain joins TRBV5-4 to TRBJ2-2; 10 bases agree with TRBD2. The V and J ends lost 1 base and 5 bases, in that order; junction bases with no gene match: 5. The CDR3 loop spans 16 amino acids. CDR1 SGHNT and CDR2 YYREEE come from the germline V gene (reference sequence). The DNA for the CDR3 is TGTGCCAGCAGCTTGAGCGGGAGGGTGGTGACCGGGGAGCTGTTTTTT. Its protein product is CASSLSGRVVTGELFF.

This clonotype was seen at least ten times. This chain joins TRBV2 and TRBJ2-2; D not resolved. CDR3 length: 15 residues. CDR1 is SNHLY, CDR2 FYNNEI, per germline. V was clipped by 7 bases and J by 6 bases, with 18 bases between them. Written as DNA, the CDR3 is TGTGCCAGCAACCCGGAGAACGGGTACGCCGGGGAGCTGTTTTTT. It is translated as CASNPENGYAGELFF. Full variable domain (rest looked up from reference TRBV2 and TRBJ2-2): EPEVTQTPSHQVTQMGQEVILRCVPISNHLYFYWYRQILGQKVEFLVSFYNNEISEKSEIFDDQFSVERPDGSNFTLKIRSTKLEDSAMYFCASNPENGYAGELFFGEGSRLTVL.

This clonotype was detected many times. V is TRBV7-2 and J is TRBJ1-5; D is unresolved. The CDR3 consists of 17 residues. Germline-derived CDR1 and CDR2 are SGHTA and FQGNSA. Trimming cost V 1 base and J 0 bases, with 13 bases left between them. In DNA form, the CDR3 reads TGTGCCAGCAGCTTAGTGTCCGGCCGTTATAGCAATCAGCCCCAGCATTTT. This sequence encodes CASSLVSGRYSNQPQHF.

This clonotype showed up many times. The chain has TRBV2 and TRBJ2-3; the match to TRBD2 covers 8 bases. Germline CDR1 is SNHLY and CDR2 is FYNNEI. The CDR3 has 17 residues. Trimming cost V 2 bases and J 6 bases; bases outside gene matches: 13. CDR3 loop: CASSETSGRAWVDTQYF. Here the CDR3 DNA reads TGTGCCAGCAGTGAAACGTCCGGGAGGGCCTGGGTGGATACGCAGTATTTT.

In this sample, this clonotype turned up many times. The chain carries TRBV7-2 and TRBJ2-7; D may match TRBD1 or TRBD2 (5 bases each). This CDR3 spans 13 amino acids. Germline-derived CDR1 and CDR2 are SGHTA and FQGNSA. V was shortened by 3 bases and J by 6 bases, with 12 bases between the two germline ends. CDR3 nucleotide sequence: TGTGCCAGCAGCTTGGGGGTTGCGCCCGAGCAGTACTTC. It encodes CASSLGVAPEQYF.

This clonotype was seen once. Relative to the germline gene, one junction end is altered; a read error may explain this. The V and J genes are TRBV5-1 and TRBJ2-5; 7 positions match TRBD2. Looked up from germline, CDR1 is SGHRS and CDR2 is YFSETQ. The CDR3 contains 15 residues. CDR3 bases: TGCACCAGCAGCTTGGGGTCGGGGGGACAAGAGACCCAGTACTTC. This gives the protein CTSSLGSGGQETQYF.

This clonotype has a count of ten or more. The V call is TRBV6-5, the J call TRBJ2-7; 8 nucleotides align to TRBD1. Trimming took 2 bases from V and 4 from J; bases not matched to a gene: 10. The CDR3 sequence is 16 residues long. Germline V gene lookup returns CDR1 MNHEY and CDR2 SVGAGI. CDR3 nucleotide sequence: TGTGCCAGCAGTTACGCGAGAGACAGGGGTGGGTACGAGCAGTACTTC. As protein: CASSYARDRGGYEQYF.

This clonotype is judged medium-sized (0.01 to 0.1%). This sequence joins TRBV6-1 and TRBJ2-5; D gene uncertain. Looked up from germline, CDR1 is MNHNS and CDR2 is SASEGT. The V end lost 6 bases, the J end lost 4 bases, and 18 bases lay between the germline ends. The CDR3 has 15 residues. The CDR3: CASSQASAGRETQYF. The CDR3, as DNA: TGTGCCAGCAGCCAAGCCTCGGCAGGCCGAGAGACCCAGTACTTC.

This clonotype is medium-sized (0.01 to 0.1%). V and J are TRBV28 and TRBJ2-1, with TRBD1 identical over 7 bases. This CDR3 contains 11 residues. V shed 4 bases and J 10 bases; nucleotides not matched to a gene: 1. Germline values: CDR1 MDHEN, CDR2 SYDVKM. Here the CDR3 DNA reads TGTGCCAGCAGTTCACAGGGGGAGCAGTTCTTC. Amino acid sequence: CASSSQGEQFF.